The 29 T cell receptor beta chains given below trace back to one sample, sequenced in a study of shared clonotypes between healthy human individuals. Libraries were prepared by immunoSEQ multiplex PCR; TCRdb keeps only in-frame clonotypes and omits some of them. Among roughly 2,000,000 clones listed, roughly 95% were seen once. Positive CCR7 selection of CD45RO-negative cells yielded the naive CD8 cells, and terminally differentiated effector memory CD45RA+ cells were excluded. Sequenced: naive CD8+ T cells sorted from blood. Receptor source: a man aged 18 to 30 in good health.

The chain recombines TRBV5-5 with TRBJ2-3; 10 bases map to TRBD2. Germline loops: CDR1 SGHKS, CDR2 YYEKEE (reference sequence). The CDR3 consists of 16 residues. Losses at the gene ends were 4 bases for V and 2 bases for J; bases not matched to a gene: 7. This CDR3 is CASSHRLAGHTDTQYF. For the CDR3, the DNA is TGTGCCAGCAGCCACCGACTAGCGGGTCACACAGATACGCAGTATTTT.

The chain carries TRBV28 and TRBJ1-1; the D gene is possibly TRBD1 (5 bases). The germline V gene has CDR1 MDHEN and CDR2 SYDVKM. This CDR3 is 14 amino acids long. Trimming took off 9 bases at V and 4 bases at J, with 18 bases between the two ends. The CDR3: CASGGRGGGTEAFF. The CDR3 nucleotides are TGTGCCAGTGGGGGGAGGGGAGGTGGCACTGAAGCTTTCTTT.

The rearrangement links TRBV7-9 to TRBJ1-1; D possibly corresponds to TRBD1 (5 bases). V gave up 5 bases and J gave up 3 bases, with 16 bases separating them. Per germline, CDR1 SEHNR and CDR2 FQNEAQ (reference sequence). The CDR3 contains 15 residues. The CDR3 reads CASSPRGPTDTEAFF. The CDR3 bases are TGTGCCAGCAGCCCCCGGGGCCCGACGGACACTGAAGCTTTCTTT.

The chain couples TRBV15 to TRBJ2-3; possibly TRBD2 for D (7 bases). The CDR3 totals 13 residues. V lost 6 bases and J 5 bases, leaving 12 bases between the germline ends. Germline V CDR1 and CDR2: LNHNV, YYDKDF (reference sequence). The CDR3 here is CATRHREGDTQYF. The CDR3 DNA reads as TGTGCCACCAGACACAGGGAGGGAGATACGCAGTATTTT. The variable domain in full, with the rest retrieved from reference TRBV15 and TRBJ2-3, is DAMVIQNPRYQVTQFGKPVTLSCSQTLNHNVMYWYQQKSSQAPKLLFHYYDKDFNNEADTPDNFQSRRPNTSFCFLDIRSPGLGDTAMYLCATRHREGDTQYFGPGTRLTVL.

The CDR3 region is CASSWGGQLEQYF. The CDR3 DNA sequence: TGCGCCAGCAGCTGGGGTGGGCAGCTCGAGCAGTACTTC. The chain recombines TRBV5-1 with TRBJ2-7, with unresolved D. Germline CDR1 is SGHRS and CDR2 is YFSETQ. Trimming took off 3 bases at V and 6 bases at J, with 13 bases between the two ends. This CDR3 is built from 13 residues.

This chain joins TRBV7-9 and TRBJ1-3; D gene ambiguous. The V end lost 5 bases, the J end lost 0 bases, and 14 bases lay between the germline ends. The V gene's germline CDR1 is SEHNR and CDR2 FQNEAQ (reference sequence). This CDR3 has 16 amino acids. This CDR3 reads CASSPPGPSSGNTIYF. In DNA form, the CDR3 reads TGTGCCAGCAGCCCCCCTGGACCCAGCTCTGGAAACACCATATATTTT.

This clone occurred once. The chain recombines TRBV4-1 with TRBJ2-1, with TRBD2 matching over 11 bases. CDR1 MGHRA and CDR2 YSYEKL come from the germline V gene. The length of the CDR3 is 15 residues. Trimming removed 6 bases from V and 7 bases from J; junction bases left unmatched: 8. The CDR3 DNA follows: TGCGCCAGCAGTCATAGCGGGGGGGCCGGGAATGAGCAGTTCTTC. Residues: CASSHSGGAGNEQFF.

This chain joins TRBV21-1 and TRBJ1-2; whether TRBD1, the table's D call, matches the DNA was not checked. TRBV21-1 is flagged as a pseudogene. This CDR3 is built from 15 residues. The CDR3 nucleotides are TGTGCCAGCAGCAAAACCCCAGGGGGCGACTATGGCTACACCTTC. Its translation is CASSKTPGGDYGYTF.

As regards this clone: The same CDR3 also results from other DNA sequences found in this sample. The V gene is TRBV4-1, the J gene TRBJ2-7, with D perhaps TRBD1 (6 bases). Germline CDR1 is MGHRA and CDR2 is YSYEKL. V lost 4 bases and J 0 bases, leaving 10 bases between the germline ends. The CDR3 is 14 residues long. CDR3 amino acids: CASSLLGGSYEQYF. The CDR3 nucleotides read TGCGCCAGCAGCCTACTAGGGGGCTCCTACGAGCAGTACTTC.

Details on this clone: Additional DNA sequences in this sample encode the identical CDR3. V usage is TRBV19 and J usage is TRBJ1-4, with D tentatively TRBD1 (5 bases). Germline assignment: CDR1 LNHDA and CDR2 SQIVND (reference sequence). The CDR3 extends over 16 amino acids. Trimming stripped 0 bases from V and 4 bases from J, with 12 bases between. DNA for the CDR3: TGTGCCAGTAGTATAGATCTCGAGACAGTTAATGAAAAACTGTTTTTT. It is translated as CASSIDLETVNEKLFF.

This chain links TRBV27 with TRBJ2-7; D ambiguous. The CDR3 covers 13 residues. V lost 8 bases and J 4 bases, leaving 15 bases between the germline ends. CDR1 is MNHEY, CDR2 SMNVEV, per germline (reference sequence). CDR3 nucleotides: TGTGCCAGCGGCTGGGGAAGCCTATACGAGCAGTACTTC. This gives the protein CASGWGSLYEQYF.

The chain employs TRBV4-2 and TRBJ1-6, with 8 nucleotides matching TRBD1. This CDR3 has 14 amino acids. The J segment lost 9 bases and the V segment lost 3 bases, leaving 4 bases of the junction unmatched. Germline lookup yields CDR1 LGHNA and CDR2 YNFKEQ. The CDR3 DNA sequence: TGTGCCAGCAGCCAGACAGGGGCCGCTTCACCCCTCCACTTT. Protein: CASSQTGAASPLHF.

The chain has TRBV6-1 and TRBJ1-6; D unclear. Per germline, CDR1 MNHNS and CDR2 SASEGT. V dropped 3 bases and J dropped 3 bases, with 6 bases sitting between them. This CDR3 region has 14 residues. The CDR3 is CASSEADYNSPLHF. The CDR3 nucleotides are TGTGCCAGCAGTGAGGCCGACTATAATTCACCCCTCCACTTT.

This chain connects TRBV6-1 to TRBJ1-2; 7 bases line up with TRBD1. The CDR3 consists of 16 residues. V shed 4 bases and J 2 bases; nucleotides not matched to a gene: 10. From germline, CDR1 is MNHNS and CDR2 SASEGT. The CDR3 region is CASSARRTTGNYGYTF. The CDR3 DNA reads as TGTGCCAGCAGTGCCCGACGAACGACAGGGAACTATGGCTACACCTTC.

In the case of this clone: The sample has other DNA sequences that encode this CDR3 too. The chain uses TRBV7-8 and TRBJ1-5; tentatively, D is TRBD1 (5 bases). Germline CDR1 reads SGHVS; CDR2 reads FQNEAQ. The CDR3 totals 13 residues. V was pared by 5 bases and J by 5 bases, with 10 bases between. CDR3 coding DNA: TGTGCCAGCAGCCTAGGGGACTATCAGCCCCAGCATTTT. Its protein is CASSLGDYQPQHF.

The DNA of the CDR3 is TGTGCCATCAGTGATATTGGGGACTCTGGAAACACCATATATTTT. Amino acid sequence: CAISDIGDSGNTIYF. The rearrangement uses TRBV10-3 and TRBJ1-3; D gene uncertain. This CDR3 has 15 amino acids. The V end lost 3 bases, the J end lost 0 bases, and 9 bases lay between the germline ends. CDR1 is ENHRY, CDR2 SYGVKD, per germline.

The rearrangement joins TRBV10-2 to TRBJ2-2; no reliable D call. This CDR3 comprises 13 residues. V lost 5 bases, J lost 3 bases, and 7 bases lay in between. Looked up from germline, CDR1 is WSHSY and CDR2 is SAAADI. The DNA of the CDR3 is TGCGCCAGCAGTCATCCCCACACCGGGGAGCTGTTTTTT. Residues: CASSHPHTGELFF.

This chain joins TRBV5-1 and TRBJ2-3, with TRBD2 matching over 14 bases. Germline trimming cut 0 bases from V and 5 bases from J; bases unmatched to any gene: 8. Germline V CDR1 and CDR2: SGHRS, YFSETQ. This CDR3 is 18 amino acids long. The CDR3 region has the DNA TGCGCCAGCAGCTTGGAGGGACTAGCGGGAGCGTGGGGAGATACGCAGTATTTT. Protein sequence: CASSLEGLAGAWGDTQYF.

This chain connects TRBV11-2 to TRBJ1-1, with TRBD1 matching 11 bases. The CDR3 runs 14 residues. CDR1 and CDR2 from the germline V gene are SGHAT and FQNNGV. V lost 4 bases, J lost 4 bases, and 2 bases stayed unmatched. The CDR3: CASSWGQGGTEAFF. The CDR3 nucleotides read TGTGCCAGCAGCTGGGGACAGGGGGGCACTGAAGCTTTCTTT. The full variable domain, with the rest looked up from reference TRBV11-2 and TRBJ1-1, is EAGVAQSPRYKIIEKRQSVAFWCNPISGHATLYWYQQILGQGPKLLIQFQNNGVVDDSQLPKDRFSAERLKGVDSTLKIQPAKLEDSAVYLCASSWGQGGTEAFFGQGTRLTVV.

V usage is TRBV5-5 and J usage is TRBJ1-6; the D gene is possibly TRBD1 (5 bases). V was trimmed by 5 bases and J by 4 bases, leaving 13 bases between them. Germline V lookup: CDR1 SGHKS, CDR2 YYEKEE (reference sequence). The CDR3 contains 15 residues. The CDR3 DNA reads TGTGCCAGCAGTTTTTCGGGGCTGTATAATTCACCCCTCCACTTT. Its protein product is CASSFSGLYNSPLHF.

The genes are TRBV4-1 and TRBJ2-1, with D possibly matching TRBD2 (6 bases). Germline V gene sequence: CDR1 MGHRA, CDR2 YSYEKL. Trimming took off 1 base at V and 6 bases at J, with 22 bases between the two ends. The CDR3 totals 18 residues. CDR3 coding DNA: TGCGCCAGCAGCCAAGGGAGGCCGGGAGAGTTGGGTGGCAATGAGCAGTTCTTC. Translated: CASSQGRPGELGGNEQFF.

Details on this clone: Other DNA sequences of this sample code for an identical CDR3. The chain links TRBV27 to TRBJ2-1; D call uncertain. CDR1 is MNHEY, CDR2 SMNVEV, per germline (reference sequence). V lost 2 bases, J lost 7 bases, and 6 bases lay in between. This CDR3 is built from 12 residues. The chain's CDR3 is CASSLVGNEQFF. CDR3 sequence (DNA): TGTGCCAGCAGTTTAGTCGGGAATGAGCAGTTCTTC.

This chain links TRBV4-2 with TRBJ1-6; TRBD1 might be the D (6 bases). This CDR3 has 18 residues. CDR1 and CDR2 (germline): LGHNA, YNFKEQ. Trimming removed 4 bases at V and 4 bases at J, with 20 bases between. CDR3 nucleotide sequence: TGTGCCAGCAGCCTGGGGCGTTTGGCAGGGGAATATAATTCACCCCTCCACTTT. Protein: CASSLGRLAGEYNSPLHF.

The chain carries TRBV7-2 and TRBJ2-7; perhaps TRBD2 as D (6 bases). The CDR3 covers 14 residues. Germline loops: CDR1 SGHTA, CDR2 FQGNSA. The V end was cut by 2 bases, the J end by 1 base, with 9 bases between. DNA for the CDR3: TGTGCCAGCAGCTTATACCGGGAGTCCTACGAGCAGTACTTC. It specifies CASSLYRESYEQYF.

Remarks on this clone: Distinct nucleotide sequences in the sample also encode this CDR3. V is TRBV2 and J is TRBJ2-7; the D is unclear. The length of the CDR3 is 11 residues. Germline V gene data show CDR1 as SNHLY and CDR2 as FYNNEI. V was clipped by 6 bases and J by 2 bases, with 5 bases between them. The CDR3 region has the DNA TGTGCCAGCAGCCCAACCTACGAGCAGTACTTC. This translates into CASSPTYEQYF.

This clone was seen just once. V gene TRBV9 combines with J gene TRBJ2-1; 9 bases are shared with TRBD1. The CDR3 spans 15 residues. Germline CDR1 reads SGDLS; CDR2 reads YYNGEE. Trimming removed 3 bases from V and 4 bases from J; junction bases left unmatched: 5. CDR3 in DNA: TGTGCCAGCAGCGCCCCGGGACAGGGATACAATGAGCAGTTCTTC. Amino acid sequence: CASSAPGQGYNEQFF.

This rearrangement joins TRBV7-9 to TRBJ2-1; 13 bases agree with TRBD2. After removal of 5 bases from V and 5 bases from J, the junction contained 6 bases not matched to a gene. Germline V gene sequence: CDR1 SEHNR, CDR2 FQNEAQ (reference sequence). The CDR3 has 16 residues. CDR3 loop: CASSPGLAGEDNEQFF. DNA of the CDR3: TGTGCCAGCAGCCCAGGACTAGCGGGAGAGGACAATGAGCAGTTCTTC.

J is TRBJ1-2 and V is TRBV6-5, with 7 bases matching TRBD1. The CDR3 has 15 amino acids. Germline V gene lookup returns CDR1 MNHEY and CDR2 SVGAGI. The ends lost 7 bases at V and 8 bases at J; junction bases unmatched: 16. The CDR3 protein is CASMDGDRGLEGYTF. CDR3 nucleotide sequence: TGTGCCAGCATGGACGGGGACAGAGGCTTGGAGGGCTACACCTTC.

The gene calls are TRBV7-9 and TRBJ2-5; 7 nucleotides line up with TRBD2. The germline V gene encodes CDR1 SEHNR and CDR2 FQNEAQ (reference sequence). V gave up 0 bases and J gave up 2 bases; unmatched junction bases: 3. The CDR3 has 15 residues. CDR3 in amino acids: CASSLAPGLQETQYF. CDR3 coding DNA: TGTGCCAGCAGCTTAGCCCCGGGACTACAAGAGACCCAGTACTTC.